This T cell receptor beta chain comes out of a study of blood T cell repertoires in COVID-19. Overall study: The study drew acute and convalescent COVID-19 samples from the United States, Italy and Spain. PBMCs, B-cell-depleted T cells, or T cells provided the cDNA or gDNA that made up the material.

In the original workflow: For nucleated cells, counts were estimated from reference gene primer amplification. The data were produced by immunoSEQ multiplex PCR, yet TCRdb's version contains in-frame clones alone and is incomplete. V and J calls and clone size are as listed in that table; D and trimming were resolved from the DNA. The data contain 45,000 to 70,000 clones, roughly four fifths of them singletons. Trimming removed 6 bases from V and 0 bases from J; junction bases left unmatched: 7. The CDR3 runs 15 residues. CDR1 LNHDA and CDR2 SQIVND come from the germline V gene (reference sequence). The chain recombines TRBV19 with TRBJ2-7; the match to TRBD2 covers 8 bases. The sequencing input was peripheral blood. This receptor was taken from a woman aged 80 or older with acute or convalescent COVID-19. In DNA form, the CDR3 reads TGTGCCAGTAGCGACCAAAGCGGGGGCTCCTACGAGCAGTACTTC. Its translation: CASSDQSGGSYEQYF.